The 32 T cell receptor beta chains reported below all come from one sample, sequenced in a study of cytomegalovirus exposure and HLA in healthy donors. The PCR employed 60 Vbeta primers together with 13 Jbeta primers. Assay used: immunoSEQ multiplex PCR; TCRdb lists only in-frame clones, some missing. The sample holds just over 150,000 clones, around 83% seen once. The sample was PBMCs. These receptors originate from a man between 18 and 29 years old in good health and CMV-seropositive.

This clone was seen a handful of times. The rearrangement uses TRBV10-3 and TRBJ1-5; D uncertain. Germline assignment: CDR1 ENHRY and CDR2 SYGVKD. CDR3 length equals 15 residues. Between the trimmed V and J ends, which lost 4 bases and 1 base, there was a span of 11 bases. In DNA, the CDR3 is TGTGCCATCAGTGCTTCCGGTGAAAGCAATCAGCCCCAGCATTTT. This translates into CAISASGESNQPQHF.

This chain joins TRBV5-1 and TRBJ2-2; D is possibly TRBD1 (6 bases). CDR1 is SGHRS, CDR2 YFSETQ, per germline. Trimming stripped 3 bases from V and 6 bases from J, with 12 bases between. CDR3 length: 14 amino acids. CDR3 in amino acids: CASSSTGTAGELFF. DNA for the CDR3: TGCGCCAGCAGCTCGACAGGTACGGCCGGGGAGCTGTTTTTT. Looking up the rest from reference TRBV5-1 and TRBJ2-2 gives the full variable domain: KAGVTQTPRYLIKTRGQQVTLSCSPISGHRSVSWYQQTPGQGLQFLFEYFSETQRNKGNFPGRFSGRQFSNSRSEMNVSTLELGDSALYLCASSSTGTAGELFFGEGSRLTVL.

The CDR3 is CSVAKAGAYEQYF. CDR3 coding DNA: TGCAGCGTCGCCAAGGCCGGGGCCTACGAGCAGTACTTC. This chain joins TRBV29-1 and TRBJ2-7; D perhaps matches TRBD2 (5 bases). Germline-derived CDR1 and CDR2 are SQVTM and ANQGSEA. V was clipped by 6 bases and J by 2 bases, with 14 bases between them. The CDR3 contains 13 residues.

The CDR3 protein is CASSNTGLGGIPQYF. The CDR3 coding sequence is TGTGCCAGCAGCAACACCGGCTTGGGGGGGATTCCGCAGTATTTT. The chain links TRBV7-3 to TRBJ2-3; 7 bases align to TRBD2. The CDR3 is made up of 15 amino acids. The germline CDR1 and CDR2 sequences are SGHTA and FQGTGA. V was pared by 5 bases and J by 10 bases, with 15 bases of the junction left unmatched. Based on the CDR3 plus reference TRBV7-3 and TRBJ2-3, the full variable domain is GAGVSQTPSNKVTEKGKYVELRCDPISGHTALYWYRQSLGQGPEFLIYFQGTGAADDSGLPNDRFFAVRPEGSVSTLKIQRTERGDSAVYLCASSNTGLGGIPQYFGPGTRLTVL.

The chain joins TRBV27 to TRBJ1-1; 9 bases line up with TRBD1. The germline V gene encodes CDR1 MNHEY and CDR2 SMNVEV (reference sequence). The junction had 11 bases not matched to a gene; V was cut back by 8 bases and J by 4 bases. The CDR3 loop spans 15 amino acids. The CDR3 region has the DNA TGTGCCAGCTATTCAATCCGGGACAGGGTCACTGAAGCTTTCTTT. This encodes CASYSIRDRVTEAFF.

The gene calls are TRBV25-1 and TRBJ2-7; 8 bases agree with TRBD1. The CDR3 has 15 amino acids. V shed 4 bases, J shed 2 bases, and the junction held 7 bases outside the gene matches. Germline assignment: CDR1 MGHDK and CDR2 SYGVNS. This CDR3 is CASSVSGQGAYEQYF. CDR3 nucleotides: TGTGCCAGCAGTGTCTCCGGACAGGGAGCCTACGAGCAGTACTTC.

The chain combines TRBV7-9 with TRBJ1-1; D is possibly TRBD1 (5 bases). Trimming pared 1 base from V and 3 bases from J, leaving 6 bases between. CDR1 is SEHNR, CDR2 FQNEAQ, per germline (reference sequence). The CDR3 has 13 residues. CDR3 protein: CASSLVQDTEAFF. The CDR3 DNA reads TGTGCCAGCAGCTTAGTACAGGACACTGAAGCTTTCTTT. The full variable domain, completed using reference TRBV7-9 and TRBJ1-1, is DTGVSQNPRHKITKRGQNVTFRCDPISEHNRLYWYRQTLGQGPEFLTYFQNEAQLEKSRLLSDRFSAERPKGSFSTLEIQRTEQGDSAMYLCASSLVQDTEAFFGQGTRLTVV.

The rearrangement joins TRBV7-2 to TRBJ2-3; TRBD2 matches at 8 bases. This CDR3 contains 16 residues. Germline CDR1 is SGHTA and CDR2 is FQGNSA. J gave up 3 bases and V 3 bases, and 8 bases lay outside the gene matches. As DNA, the CDR3 is TGTGCCAGCAGCTTGCGGGCTACTAGCGGAACAGATACGCAGTATTTT. Protein: CASSLRATSGTDTQYF.

The V gene is TRBV6-5, the J gene TRBJ1-4; 7 bases map to TRBD1. CDR1 and CDR2 (germline): MNHEY, SVGAGI. Unmatched junction bases numbered 8, after V lost 7 bases and J lost 6 bases. CDR3 length equals 14 residues. The CDR3: CASTPQGPYEKLFF. CDR3 bases: TGTGCCAGCACCCCACAGGGGCCCTATGAAAAACTGTTTTTT.

This chain connects TRBV7-9 to TRBJ2-1, with TRBD2 identical over 11 bases. Trimming at V came to 1 base and at J to 8 bases, leaving 7 bases not matched to a gene. The germline V gene has CDR1 SEHNR and CDR2 FQNEAQ (reference sequence). The CDR3 runs to 16 residues. The CDR3 region has the DNA TGTGCCAGCAGCTTAGGACTAGCGGGGTTGTTATATGAGCAGTTCTTC. Translation gives CASSLGLAGLLYEQFF.

This clone was seen a single time. The J gene is TRBJ2-1, the V gene TRBV14; TRBD2 agrees at 7 bases. Germline V gives CDR1 SGHDN, CDR2 FVKESK. Germline trimming cut 4 bases from V and 2 bases from J; bases unmatched to any gene: 11. This CDR3 region has 17 residues. The CDR3 spells CASSPRSYGGTYNEQFF. CDR3 DNA sequence: TGTGCCAGCAGCCCCAGGTCTTACGGGGGGACCTACAATGAGCAGTTCTTC.

This clone was picked up one time. The chain carries TRBV6-6 and TRBJ1-3; no clear D gene. The V and J ends lost 7 bases and 0 bases respectively, with 13 bases between them. There are 15 residues in the CDR3. Germline values: CDR1 MNHNY, CDR2 SVGAGI (reference sequence). The CDR3 loop is CASTDPGNSGNTIYF. In DNA form, the CDR3 reads TGTGCCAGCACCGACCCCGGGAACTCTGGAAACACCATATATTTT.

The rearrangement joins TRBV5-6 to TRBJ2-3; 7 bases align to TRBD1. CDR3 length equals 15 residues. With 3 bases clipped from V and 7 bases from J, the junction kept 11 bases outside the gene matches. Germline V gene sequence: CDR1 SGHDT, CDR2 YYEEEE. The CDR3 is CASSSSLQGIHTQYF. The DNA of the CDR3 is TGTGCCAGCAGCTCTTCATTACAGGGGATCCATACGCAGTATTTT.

This clone has a handful of counts. The chain employs TRBV6-4 and TRBJ2-2; 9 bases map to TRBD2. The J segment lost 6 bases and the V segment lost 2 bases, leaving 4 bases of the junction unmatched. The germline V gene has CDR1 MRHNA and CDR2 SNTAGT. This CDR3 comprises 15 residues. The CDR3 DNA sequence: TGTGCCAGCAGTGACGAGCGGGGGGCGCCCGGGGAGCTGTTTTTT. Residues: CASSDERGAPGELFF.

This chain uses TRBV5-1 with TRBJ1-1; D remains unclear. The V and J ends lost 1 base and 0 bases respectively, with 13 bases between them. Germline CDR1 reads SGHRS; CDR2 reads YFSETQ. CDR3 size: 16 residues. CDR3 DNA sequence: TGCGCCAGCAGCTTGTCTCTGTGGGCTATGAACACTGAAGCTTTCTTT. Its translation is CASSLSLWAMNTEAFF. Drawing the rest from reference TRBV5-1 and TRBJ1-1, the complete variable domain is KAGVTQTPRYLIKTRGQQVTLSCSPISGHRSVSWYQQTPGQGLQFLFEYFSETQRNKGNFPGRFSGRQFSNSRSEMNVSTLELGDSALYLCASSLSLWAMNTEAFFGQGTRLTVV.

The gene calls are TRBV4-2 and TRBJ2-1, with D perhaps TRBD2 (5 bases). This CDR3 is built from 15 residues. CDR1 is LGHNA, CDR2 YNFKEQ, per germline. V lost 1 base and J 8 bases, leaving 15 bases between the germline ends. The CDR3 loop reads CASSQAWGTGDEQFF. Written as DNA, the CDR3 is TGTGCCAGCAGCCAAGCATGGGGTACCGGGGATGAGCAGTTCTTC.

The V call is TRBV4-3, the J call TRBJ1-6, with a weak D call TRBD1 (6 bases). The length of the CDR3 is 18 residues. Trimming shortened V by 1 base and J by 4 bases, and 17 bases separated the two germline ends. The germline gives CDR1 LGHNA, CDR2 YSLEER. CDR3 sequence: CASSQAGTNRYYNSPLHF. The CDR3 DNA follows: TGCGCCAGCAGCCAAGCCGGGACAAACCGATATTATAATTCACCCCTCCACTTT.

The chain couples TRBV29-1 to TRBJ1-1; D is ambiguous. Germline V CDR1 and CDR2: SQVTM, ANQGSEA. The CDR3 runs 14 residues. Trimming cost V 0 bases and J 3 bases, with 11 bases left between them. The CDR3 here is CSVEDSQSHTEAFF. CDR3 in DNA: TGCAGCGTTGAAGATAGTCAAAGTCACACTGAAGCTTTCTTT.

The chain uses TRBV4-3 and TRBJ2-2; a weak D match, TRBD2 (5 bases). This CDR3 has 15 residues. The V end was cut by 0 bases, the J end by 7 bases, with 12 bases between. Germline loops: CDR1 LGHNA, CDR2 YSLEER. Written as DNA, the CDR3 is TGCGCCAGCAGCCAAGAACCCCGAGCGGTCGGGGAGCTGTTTTTT. Protein product: CASSQEPRAVGELFF.

The rearrangement joins TRBV19 to TRBJ1-1; a possible D gene is TRBD1 (6 bases). CDR3 length: 11 residues. The V end lost 11 bases, the J end lost 6 bases, and 13 bases lay between the germline ends. Germline CDR1 reads LNHDA; CDR2 reads SQIVND (reference sequence). CDR3 nucleotides: TGTGCCTCAAAGGGGGTGGCTGAAGCTTTCTTT. This codes for CASKGVAEAFF.

This chain connects TRBV6-5 to TRBJ2-7, with 8 bases lining up with TRBD1. V dropped 6 bases and J dropped 2; count of bases not matched to a gene: 6. The CDR3 has 14 residues. Germline V lookup: CDR1 MNHEY, CDR2 SVGAGI. The CDR3 bases are TGTGCCAGCAGACCGACAGGGGTCACCTACGAGCAGTACTTC. It specifies CASRPTGVTYEQYF.

This sequence joins TRBV5-1 and TRBJ1-2, with 10 bases identical to TRBD1. The trim removed 3 bases at V and 0 bases at J, leaving 5 bases unmatched. Germline CDR1 and CDR2: SGHRS and YFSETQ. The CDR3 sequence is 16 residues long. CDR3: CASSSGTGVSNYGYTF. The CDR3 nucleotides read TGCGCCAGCAGCTCCGGGACAGGGGTTTCTAACTATGGCTACACCTTC. The complete variable domain, with remaining parts taken from reference TRBV5-1 and TRBJ1-2, reads KAGVTQTPRYLIKTRGQQVTLSCSPISGHRSVSWYQQTPGQGLQFLFEYFSETQRNKGNFPGRFSGRQFSNSRSEMNVSTLELGDSALYLCASSSGTGVSNYGYTFGSGTRLTVV.

The chain carries TRBV25-1 and TRBJ1-1, with TRBD1 matching 10 bases. Trimming removed 8 bases from V and 3 bases from J; junction bases left unmatched: 15. Germline V gene data show CDR1 as MGHDK and CDR2 as SYGVNS. This CDR3 has 17 residues. The CDR3, as DNA: TGTGCCAGCTCCGGGACAGGGGACTCCATCTGGGACACTGAAGCTTTCTTT. This gives the protein CASSGTGDSIWDTEAFF.

The V gene is TRBV2, the J gene TRBJ1-2; tentatively, D is TRBD1 (6 bases). This CDR3 has 14 residues. Trimming left V 8 bases short and J 4 bases short, with 17 bases between. In germline, CDR1 is SNHLY, CDR2 FYNNEI. In DNA, the CDR3 is TGTGCCAGCCGAGGGACAAGGTCGGCCTATGGCTACACCTTC. It yields the protein CASRGTRSAYGYTF.

The rearrangement uses TRBV7-2 and TRBJ2-7; 7 positions match TRBD1. Germline V lookup: CDR1 SGHTA, CDR2 FQGNSA. This CDR3 is built from 14 residues. V dropped 3 bases and J dropped 0; count of bases not matched to a gene: 2. The CDR3 nucleotides are TGTGCCAGCAGCTTCGGGACAGTCTCCTACGAGCAGTACTTC. Protein product: CASSFGTVSYEQYF.

This sequence joins TRBV14 and TRBJ2-7; possibly TRBD2 for D (6 bases). This CDR3 spans 14 amino acids. The ends were cut back, 3 bases at V and 6 bases at J, with 15 bases in the middle. Germline CDR1 reads SGHDN; CDR2 reads FVKESK. CDR3 coding DNA: TGTGCCAGCAGCCAGGGACTCCCCTGGCGCGAGCAGTACTTC. This sequence encodes CASSQGLPWREQYF.

The chain combines TRBV18 with TRBJ1-4, with TRBD1 matching 10 bases. CDR1 and CDR2 (germline): KGHSH, LQKENI. The CDR3 runs 14 residues. V was clipped by 3 bases and J by 6 bases; unmatched bases: 1. The CDR3 region has the DNA TGTGCCAGCTCACCGGGACAGGGGTATGAAAAACTGTTTTTT. This translates into CASSPGQGYEKLFF.

The gene calls are TRBV7-6 and TRBJ2-3; no reliable D call. This CDR3 has 14 residues. V lost 2 bases and J lost 2, with 8 bases in between. Germline-derived CDR1 and CDR2 are SGHVS and FNYEAQ. The CDR3 DNA is TGTGCCAGCAGCTTAAACCCAGACACAGATACGCAGTATTTT. It yields the protein CASSLNPDTDTQYF.

The V call is TRBV27, the J call TRBJ2-7; tentative D call: TRBD1 (5 bases). This CDR3 contains 15 residues. Germline assignment: CDR1 MNHEY and CDR2 SMNVEV (reference sequence). The V gene lost 6 bases and the J gene lost 3 bases, with 18 bases spanning the gap. In nucleotides, the CDR3 is TGTGCCAGCAGGTTCCGCCAGGGTGCTCTCTACGAGCAGTACTTC. Protein sequence: CASRFRQGALYEQYF.

The V gene is TRBV5-6, the J gene TRBJ2-6; tentatively, D is TRBD2 (5 bases). The length of the CDR3 is 16 residues. From germline, CDR1 is SGHDT and CDR2 YYEEEE. V was clipped by 0 bases and J by 2 bases, with 9 bases between them. Here the CDR3 reads CASSLGVEAGANVLTF. Written as DNA, the CDR3 is TGTGCCAGCAGCTTGGGGGTGGAGGCTGGGGCCAACGTCCTGACTTTC.

This clone appeared a few times. Germline and junction disagree at one end, which may indicate a read error. The genes are TRBV5-4 and TRBJ1-1, with 7 bases that match TRBD1. Germline assignment: CDR1 SGHNT and CDR2 YYREEE (reference sequence). The CDR3 contains 14 residues. CDR3: CASSRGQTNTEAFF. The CDR3 DNA reads TGCGCCAGCAGCCGGGGACAGACCAACACTGAAGCTTTCTTT.

The rearrangement uses TRBV7-6 and TRBJ2-3; the D is unclear. The germline CDR1 and CDR2 sequences are SGHVS and FNYEAQ. The CDR3 totals 12 residues. Trimming took 1 base from V and 4 from J, leaving 3 bases between them. Written as DNA, the CDR3 is TGTGCCAGCAGCTTAGGCGCAGATACGCAGTATTTT. Protein sequence: CASSLGADTQYF.